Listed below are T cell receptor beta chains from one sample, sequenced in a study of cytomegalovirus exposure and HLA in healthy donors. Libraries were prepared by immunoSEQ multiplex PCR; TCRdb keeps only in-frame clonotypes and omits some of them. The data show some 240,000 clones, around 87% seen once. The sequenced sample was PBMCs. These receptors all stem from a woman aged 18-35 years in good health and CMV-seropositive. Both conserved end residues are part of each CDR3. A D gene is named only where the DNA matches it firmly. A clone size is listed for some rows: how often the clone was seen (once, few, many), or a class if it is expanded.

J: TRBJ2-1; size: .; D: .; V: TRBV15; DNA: TGTGCCACCAGCATTAAAGCGGAGAGCTCCTACAATGAGCAGTTCTTC; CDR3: CATSIKAESSYNEQFF
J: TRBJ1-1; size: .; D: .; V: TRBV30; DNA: TGTGCCTGGAGTGTACAATTCGCAGCTTTCTTT; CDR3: CAWSVQFAAFF
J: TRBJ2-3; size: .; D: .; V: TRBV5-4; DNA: TGTGCCAGCAGCGAGACAGGAAGCACAGATACGCAGTATTTT; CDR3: CASSETGSTDTQYF
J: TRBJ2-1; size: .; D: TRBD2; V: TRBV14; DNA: TGTGCCAGCAGACCATCTAGCGGTGCAGGGTCCTACAATGAGCAGTTCTTC; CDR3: CASRPSSGAGSYNEQFF
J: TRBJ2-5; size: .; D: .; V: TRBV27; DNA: TGTGCCAGCAGTTTATTCATCCTATCGCAGGGTCAGCCGCGGGAGACCCAGTACTTC; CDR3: CASSLFILSQGQPRETQYF
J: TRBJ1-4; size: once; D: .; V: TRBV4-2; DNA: TGTGCCAGCAGCTCAGATGAAAAACTGTTTTTT; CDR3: CASSSDEKLFF
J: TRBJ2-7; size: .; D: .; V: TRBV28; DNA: TGTGCCAGCAGTGGGGGGGGCGGGACGGTCCCCTACGAGCAGTACTTC; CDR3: CASSGGGGTVPYEQYF
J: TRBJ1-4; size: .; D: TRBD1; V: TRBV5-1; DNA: TGCGCCAGCAGCTATACAGGGGGTGAAAAACTGTTTTTT; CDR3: CASSYTGGEKLFF
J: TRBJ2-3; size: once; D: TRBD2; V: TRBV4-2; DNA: TGTGCCAGCAGCCAAGAGGCGGGGGGGAGCACAGATACGCAGTATTTT; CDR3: CASSQEAGGSTDTQYF
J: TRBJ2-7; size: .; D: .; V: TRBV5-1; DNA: TGCGCCAGCTGGTCCGGGGGACGTTCCTACGAGCAGTACTTC; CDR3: CASWSGGRSYEQYF
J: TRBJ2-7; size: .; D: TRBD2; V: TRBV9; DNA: TGTGCCAGCAGCGTAGATAGCGGGAGGGCAGGCGAGCAGTACTTC; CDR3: CASSVDSGRAGEQYF
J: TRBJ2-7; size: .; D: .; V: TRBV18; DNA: TGTGCCAGCTCACCTATTACCCGGAGCACCTACGAGCAGTACTTC; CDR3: CASSPITRSTYEQYF
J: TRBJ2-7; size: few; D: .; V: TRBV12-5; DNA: TGTGCTAGTGGTACAGGTCATCTCTCAGGCGAGCAGTACTTC; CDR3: CASGTGHLSGEQYF
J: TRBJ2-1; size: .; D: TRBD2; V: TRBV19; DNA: TGTGCCAGTAAGCCCTTGCGGGAGGGCCTCGGTGAGCAGTTCTTC; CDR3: CASKPLREGLGEQFF
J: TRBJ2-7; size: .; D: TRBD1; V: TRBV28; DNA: TGTGCCAGCAGTTCCCTGGACAGGGGAGTCTACGAGCAGTACTTC; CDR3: CASSSLDRGVYEQYF
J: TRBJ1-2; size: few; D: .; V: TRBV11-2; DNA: TGTGCCAGCAGCTTTGGGGGGACCTATGGCTACACCTTC; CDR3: CASSFGGTYGYTF
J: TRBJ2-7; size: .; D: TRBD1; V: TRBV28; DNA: TGTGCCAGCAGTTTATCCCTCGAAGGGGGCTTTACCTACGAGCAGTACTTC; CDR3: CASSLSLEGGFTYEQYF
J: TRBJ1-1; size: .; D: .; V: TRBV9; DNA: TGTGCCAGCAGTTATCAGGGTGGTACTGAAGCTTTCTTT; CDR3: CASSYQGGTEAFF
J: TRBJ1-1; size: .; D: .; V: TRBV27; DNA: TGTGCCAGCAGCCGGAGTTTGGGGGGCACTGAAGCTTTCTTT; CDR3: CASSRSLGGTEAFF
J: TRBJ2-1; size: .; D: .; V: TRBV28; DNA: TGTGCCAGCAGTTTAAGAGTTAGAGGATACAATGAGCAGTTCTTC; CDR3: CASSLRVRGYNEQFF
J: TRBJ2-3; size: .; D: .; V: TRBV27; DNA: TGTGCCAGCAGTTCCTCGACCCATGTAGGGGGCACAGATACGCAGTATTTT; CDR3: CASSSSTHVGGTDTQYF
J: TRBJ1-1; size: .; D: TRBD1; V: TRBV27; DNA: TGTGCCAGCAGTCGGTTAGCCCAACAGGGGCAAGAAGCTTTCTTT; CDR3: CASSRLAQQGQEAFF
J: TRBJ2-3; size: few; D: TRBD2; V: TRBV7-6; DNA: TGTGCCAGCAGCTTACCCCCCGGGACTACTAGCACAGATACGCAGTATTTT; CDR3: CASSLPPGTTSTDTQYF
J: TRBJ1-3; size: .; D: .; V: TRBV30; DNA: TGTGCCTGGAGCAGGGCCTCTGGAAACACCATATATTTT; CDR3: CAWSRASGNTIYF
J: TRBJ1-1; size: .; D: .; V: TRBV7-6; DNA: TGTGCCAGCAGCTTGGATACAGGGAACACTGAAGCTTTCTTT; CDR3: CASSLDTGNTEAFF
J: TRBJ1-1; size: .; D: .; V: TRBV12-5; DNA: TGTGCTAGTGGTTTGGTAACAGGAGCCAACACTGAAGCTTTCTTT; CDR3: CASGLVTGANTEAFF
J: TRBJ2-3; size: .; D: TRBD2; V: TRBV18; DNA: TGTGCCAGCTCAGGGACTAGCCTAGATACGCAGTATTTT; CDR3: CASSGTSLDTQYF
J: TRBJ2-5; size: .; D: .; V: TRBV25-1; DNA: TGTGCCAGCAGTGAATTTTACGCGGCACAAGAGACCCAGTACTTC; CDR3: CASSEFYAAQETQYF
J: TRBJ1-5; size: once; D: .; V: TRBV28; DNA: TGTGCCAGCAGCCTCAGAATGTTTGTAGCCCAGCCCCAGCATTTT; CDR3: CASSLRMFVAQPQHF
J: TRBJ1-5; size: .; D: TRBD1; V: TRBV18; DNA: TGTGCCAGCTCACCCGACAGGGCTATCACTCCCCAGCATTTT; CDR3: CASSPDRAITPQHF
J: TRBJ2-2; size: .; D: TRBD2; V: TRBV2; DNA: TGTGCCAGCAGTGAAGTTAGCGGGATGAACACCGGGGAGCTGTTTTTT; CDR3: CASSEVSGMNTGELFF
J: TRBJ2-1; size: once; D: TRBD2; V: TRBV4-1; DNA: TGCGCCAGCAGCCAGTCTTTACGGGAGGGAAACTACAATGAGCAGTTCTTC; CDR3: CASSQSLREGNYNEQFF
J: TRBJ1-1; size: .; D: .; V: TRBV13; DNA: TGTGCCAGCAGCTTAGGGGGAGTGATGAACACTGAAGCTTTCTTT; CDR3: CASSLGGVMNTEAFF